This T cell receptor (beta chain) was identified during a study of cytotoxic CD8 clonotypes in ibrutinib-treated CLL. The wider study: Overall, 24 responses were partial and 2 complete; following median roughly 62 months, approximately 15 patients stayed remitted and 12 progressed.

V shed 6 bases and J shed 0 bases, with 8 bases lying between them. Germline CDR1 ENHRY, CDR2 SYGVKD. The CDR3 length is 13 residues. The method was immunoSEQ multiplex PCR; TCRdb's version includes in-frame clones alone and lacks a portion of them. Of 15,000 to 20,000 clones listed, over 70% are singletons. This sequence joins TRBV10-3 and TRBJ1-1; D uncertain. Sequenced here: PBMCs, sampled before ibrutinib treatment. This clonotype was sampled from a human donor with chronic lymphocytic leukemia. The CDR3 region is CAIRQFMNTEAFF. As DNA, the CDR3 is TGTGCCATCAGACAATTCATGAACACTGAAGCTTTCTTT.